One sample yielded the 23 T cell receptor beta chains listed below, sequenced in a study of T cell changes during pregnancy in multiple sclerosis. TCRdb's table, derived via immunoSEQ multiplex PCR, lists solely in-frame clones and lacks some. The table has about 20,000 clones, roughly 89% seen once. The sequences come from CD8+ T cells from peripheral blood mononuclear cells, collected in the second trimester of pregnancy. These TCRs come from a female donor in good health, enrolled as a control in a pregnancy study.

This clone was found once. The V gene is TRBV2, the J gene TRBJ1-2, with 7 bases fitting TRBD1. The CDR3 covers 13 residues. V dropped 6 bases and J dropped 2; count of bases not matched to a gene: 3. Germline V gene data show CDR1 as SNHLY and CDR2 as FYNNEI. CDR3 residues: CASSLGQNYGYTF. The CDR3 DNA follows: TGTGCCAGCAGCTTGGGACAGAACTATGGCTACACCTTC.

The chain joins TRBV28 to TRBJ1-5, with a weak D call TRBD1 (5 bases). Germline CDR1 reads MDHEN; CDR2 reads SYDVKM. V lost 2 bases, J lost 0 bases, and 14 bases lay in between. The CDR3 totals 17 residues. CDR3 sequence: CASSLGSAGYSNQPQHF. Here the CDR3 DNA reads TGTGCCAGCAGTTTAGGCTCGGCAGGGTATAGCAATCAGCCCCAGCATTTT.

The rearrangement uses TRBV15 and TRBJ2-1; 8 nucleotides agree with TRBD2. V trimming: 5 bases; J trimming: 5 bases; junction bases outside the gene matches: 8. The CDR3 consists of 15 residues. Germline V lookup: CDR1 LNHNV, CDR2 YYDKDF (reference sequence). The CDR3 protein is CATSAGTSLNNEQFF. CDR3 coding DNA: TGTGCCACCAGCGCCGGGACTAGTCTTAACAATGAGCAGTTCTTC.

The J gene is TRBJ1-1, the V gene TRBV27, with TRBD1 identical over 7 bases. The CDR3 consists of 13 residues. Per the germline V gene, CDR1 is MNHEY and CDR2 is SMNVEV (reference sequence). V was pared by 4 bases and J by 4 bases, with 3 bases of the junction left unmatched. CDR3 amino acids: CASSSHRGTEAFF. The CDR3 region has the DNA TGTGCCAGCAGTTCCCACAGGGGCACTGAAGCTTTCTTT.

Concerning this clone itself: A junction boundary mismatches the germline segment, possibly from a read error. The rearrangement uses TRBV4-1 and TRBJ2-3; 9 bases are a match to TRBD2. CDR1 is MGHRA, CDR2 YSYEKL, per germline. This CDR3 has 16 amino acids. The CDR3 sequence: CASRQEMREGPDTQYF. DNA of the CDR3: TGCGCCAGCAGACAAGAGATGCGGGAGGGCCCAGATACGCAGTATTTT.

The chain recombines TRBV6-4 with TRBJ2-1, with 8 bases that match TRBD2. Germline assignment: CDR1 MRHNA and CDR2 SNTAGT. The V segment lost 2 bases and the J segment 5 bases; nucleotides outside the gene matches: 5. The CDR3 is made up of 15 amino acids. The CDR3 sequence is CASSDASGGHNEQFF. CDR3 in DNA: TGTGCCAGCAGTGACGCCAGCGGGGGCCACAATGAGCAGTTCTTC.

The chain recombines TRBV27 with TRBJ2-7; weak D call: TRBD1 (5 bases). The CDR3 totals 11 residues. The germline V gene encodes CDR1 MNHEY and CDR2 SMNVEV (reference sequence). The V gene lost 6 bases and the J gene lost 3 bases, with 6 bases spanning the gap. The CDR3 sequence is CASRGLYEQYF. The CDR3 nucleotides are TGTGCCAGCAGGGGGCTCTACGAGCAGTACTTC.

V usage is TRBV5-5 and J usage is TRBJ2-3, with 7 nucleotides matching TRBD1. The CDR3 length is 15 residues. J lost 0 bases, V lost 4 bases, and 5 bases had no gene match. CDR1 is SGHKS and CDR2 is YYEKEE in the germline V gene (reference sequence). The CDR3 loop is CASSHWTGSTDTQYF. The CDR3 nucleotides are TGTGCCAGCAGCCACTGGACAGGTAGCACAGATACGCAGTATTTT.

The chain has TRBV4-2 and TRBJ2-1; 7 bases map to TRBD1. Trimming took 3 bases from V and 0 from J; bases not matched to a gene: 8. The CDR3 loop spans 17 amino acids. Germline V CDR1 and CDR2: LGHNA, YNFKEQ. The CDR3 protein is CASSQHTRDSSYNEQFF. CDR3 in DNA: TGTGCCAGCAGCCAGCACACTAGGGACAGCTCCTACAATGAGCAGTTCTTC.

The chain carries TRBV28 and TRBJ2-1; D possibly corresponds to TRBD2 (5 bases). Trimming stripped 2 bases from V and 1 base from J, with 6 bases between. Germline lookup yields CDR1 MDHEN and CDR2 SYDVKM. This CDR3 has 14 residues. CDR3: CASSLGSSYNEQFF. The CDR3 coding sequence is TGTGCCAGCAGTTTAGGGAGTTCCTACAATGAGCAGTTCTTC.

The genes are TRBV5-1 and TRBJ2-7; D unresolved. Deletions cut 1 base from V and 5 bases from J, with 7 bases between. The CDR3 length is 12 residues. CDR1 is SGHRS and CDR2 is YFSETQ in the germline V gene. The CDR3 loop reads CASSLFPDEQYF. CDR3 coding DNA: TGCGCCAGCAGCTTGTTCCCTGACGAGCAGTACTTC.

The V and J genes are TRBV5-1 and TRBJ2-7; possible D gene TRBD2, 5 bases. Looked up from germline, CDR1 is SGHRS and CDR2 is YFSETQ. The CDR3 is made up of 19 amino acids. V lost 0 bases and J lost 5, with 27 bases in between. This CDR3 reads CASSLGLLVAAKQRDEQYF. In nucleotides, the CDR3 is TGCGCCAGCAGCTTGGGTCTTTTGGTGGCGGCAAAACAGAGGGACGAGCAGTACTTC. Supplemented by reference TRBV5-1 and TRBJ2-7, the full variable domain reads KAGVTQTPRYLIKTRGQQVTLSCSPISGHRSVSWYQQTPGQGLQFLFEYFSETQRNKGNFPGRFSGRQFSNSRSEMNVSTLELGDSALYLCASSLGLLVAAKQRDEQYFGPGTRLTVT.

The V gene is TRBV5-1, the J gene TRBJ2-5; D remains ambiguous. Trimming took off 0 bases at V and 4 bases at J, with 19 bases between the two ends. Germline-derived CDR1 and CDR2 are SGHRS and YFSETQ. The CDR3 has 17 residues. CDR3 residues: CASSLATGGPLGETQYF. The CDR3 DNA is TGCGCCAGCAGCTTGGCCACCGGTGGTCCCCTCGGAGAGACCCAGTACTTC.

This clone was counted between two and nine times. The rearrangement links TRBV4-1 to TRBJ1-4; 7 bases line up with TRBD1. Germline V gives CDR1 MGHRA, CDR2 YSYEKL. The CDR3 runs 16 residues. Trimming cost V 0 bases and J 2 bases; bases outside gene matches: 3. This chain's CDR3 is CASSQEEGATNEKLFF. The DNA for the CDR3 is TGCGCCAGCAGCCAAGAGGAGGGGGCGACTAATGAAAAACTGTTTTTT.

The chain joins TRBV25-1 to TRBJ2-5; TRBD2 is a possible D gene (6 bases). The ends were cut back, 0 bases at V and 4 bases at J, with 9 bases in the middle. The CDR3 is 14 residues long. The germline CDR1 and CDR2 sequences are MGHDK and SYGVNS. CDR3 bases: TGTGCCAGCAGTGAATATGGGGGAGGAGAGACCCAGTACTTC. Amino acid sequence: CASSEYGGGETQYF.

This chain connects TRBV19 to TRBJ2-1; tentative D call: TRBD2 (6 bases). This CDR3 region has 16 residues. Trimming pared 5 bases from V and 7 bases from J, leaving 21 bases between. Germline assignment: CDR1 LNHDA and CDR2 SQIVND (reference sequence). CDR3: CASSSAGTGISNEQFF. CDR3 DNA: TGTGCCAGTAGTTCAGCCGGGACTGGAATTTCTAATGAGCAGTTCTTC.

The sample holds one count of this clone. The chain combines TRBV27 with TRBJ2-2; 14 bases line up with TRBD2. CDR3 length: 16 residues. In germline, CDR1 is MNHEY, CDR2 SMNVEV (reference sequence). V trimming: 5 bases; J trimming: 8 bases; junction bases outside the gene matches: 7. The CDR3 region has the DNA TGTGCCAGCAGTCCCGGGACTAGCGGGAGATTAGGGGAGCTGTTTTTT. Its translation is CASSPGTSGRLGELFF.

The chain couples TRBV6-5 to TRBJ2-1; D perhaps matches TRBD1 (6 bases). CDR3 length equals 15 residues. Germline loops: CDR1 MNHEY, CDR2 SVGAGI. V was cut by 2 bases and J by 2 bases, with 10 bases left in between. CDR3 in DNA: TGTGCCAGCAGTTACAGGCAGGGGACCTACAATGAGCAGTTCTTC. Translation gives CASSYRQGTYNEQFF.

The rearrangement uses TRBV5-1 and TRBJ2-5, with 16 bases fitting TRBD2. The V and J ends lost 3 bases and 5 bases, in that order; junction bases with no gene match: 4. Per the germline V gene, CDR1 is SGHRS and CDR2 is YFSETQ. The length of the CDR3 is 16 residues. The CDR3 loop reads CASSSPGLAGGETQYF. The CDR3 DNA reads as TGCGCCAGCAGCTCACCGGGACTAGCGGGGGGGGAGACCCAGTACTTC.

This chain joins TRBV27 and TRBJ1-2, with D hard to call. Germline V gene sequence: CDR1 MNHEY, CDR2 SMNVEV (reference sequence). V was cut by 5 bases and J by 7 bases, with 11 bases left in between. There are 12 residues in the CDR3. The CDR3, as DNA: TGTGCCAGCAGTCACATTTATTTTGGCTACACCTTC. This translates into CASSHIYFGYTF.

The rearrangement uses TRBV7-8 and TRBJ2-7; D not certain. Germline V CDR1 and CDR2: SGHVS, FQNEAQ. The ends were cut back, 1 base at V and 5 bases at J, with 9 bases in the middle. The CDR3 spans 13 residues. CDR3 residues: CASSLVVMDEQYF. The DNA of the CDR3 is TGTGCCAGCAGCTTAGTAGTAATGGACGAGCAGTACTTC.

The chain joins TRBV30 to TRBJ1-5; D ambiguous. Germline V CDR1 and CDR2: GTSNPN, SVGIG (reference sequence). The germline V and J ends were trimmed by 1 base and 0 bases, with 7 bases remaining between them. The CDR3 has 14 residues. The CDR3 spells CAWSGALSNQPQHF. As DNA, the CDR3 is TGTGCCTGGAGTGGAGCCCTTAGCAATCAGCCCCAGCATTTT.

V usage is TRBV5-1 and J usage is TRBJ1-1, with no clear D. In germline, CDR1 is SGHRS, CDR2 YFSETQ. The V gene lost 3 bases and the J gene lost 3 bases, with 9 bases spanning the gap. The CDR3 is 13 amino acids. The chain's CDR3 is CASSSGGYTEAFF. The CDR3 region has the DNA TGCGCCAGCAGCTCCGGAGGGTACACTGAAGCTTTCTTT.